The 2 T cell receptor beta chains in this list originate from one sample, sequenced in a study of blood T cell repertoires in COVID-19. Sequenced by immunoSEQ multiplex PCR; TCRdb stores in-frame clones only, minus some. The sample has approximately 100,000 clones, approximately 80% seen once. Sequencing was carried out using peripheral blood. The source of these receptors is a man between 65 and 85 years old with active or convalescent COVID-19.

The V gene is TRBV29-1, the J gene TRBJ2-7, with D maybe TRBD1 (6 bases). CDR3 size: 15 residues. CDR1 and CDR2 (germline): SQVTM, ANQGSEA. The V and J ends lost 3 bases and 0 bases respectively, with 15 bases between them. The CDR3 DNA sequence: TGCAGCGTTGACCAACAGGGTGAGGGCTCCTACGAGCAGTACTTC. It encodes CSVDQQGEGSYEQYF.

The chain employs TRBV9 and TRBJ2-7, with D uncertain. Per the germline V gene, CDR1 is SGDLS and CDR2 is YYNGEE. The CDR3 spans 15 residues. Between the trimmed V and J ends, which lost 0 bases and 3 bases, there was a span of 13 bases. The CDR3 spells CASSVEELPDYEQYF. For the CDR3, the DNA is TGTGCCAGCAGCGTAGAAGAACTACCAGACTACGAGCAGTACTTC.